This T cell receptor (beta chain) was found in a study of early T cells in non-severe SARS-CoV-2 infection. Study-wide results and caveats: Comparison of clonotypes with VDJdb favored anti-spike CD8 responses while missing private and CD4 specificities.

Regarding this clonotype: Its antigen remains unknown. The junction differs from germline at one of its ends, possibly a read error.

As part of library construction, unique molecular identifiers were attached to individual cDNA molecules. TCRdb re-analysed the 5' RACE reads in MiXCR, keeping a single row per CDR3 protein. The sample holds 100,000 or so distinct CDR3 sequences, around 16% seen once. This CDR3 spans 14 amino acids. The gene calls are TRBV12-3 or TRBV12-4 and TRBJ1-1; D not certain. The TCR comes from an adult who was a healthcare worker with PCR-confirmed SARS-CoV-2 infection or an uninfected control (not recorded which). The starting material was whole blood, obtained at baseline. CDR3 sequence (DNA): TGTGCCAGCCCAAACGGGTCCTCGAACACTGAAGCCTTCTTT. Translated: CASPNGSSNTEAFF.